These T cell receptor beta chains were read from a single sample in a study of blood T cell repertoires in COVID-19. Profiling relied on immunoSEQ multiplex PCR, and the TCRdb table lists in-frame clones only, not all of them. Among 130,000 to 150,000 clones listed, just under 85% were seen once. The sample consisted of PBMCs or T cells enriched from blood (not recorded which). These receptors were collected from a man between 50 and 59 years old who had recovered from COVID-19. Both conserved end residues are part of each CDR3. D genes are given only for firm matches. Not all rows give a size; the values are once, few, many and, for expanded clones, a class.

V	size	J	D	DNA	CDR3
TRBV4-3	NA	TRBJ2-3	TRBD2	TGCGCCAGCAGCCAAGAACTAGCGGGGGGCACAGATACGCAGTATTTT	CASSQELAGGTDTQYF
TRBV11-3	NA	TRBJ2-1	TRBD1	TGTGCCAGCAGCTTAGAACAGGGGGCTTTCTACAATGAGCAGTTCTTC	CASSLEQGAFYNEQFF
TRBV7-2	NA	TRBJ1-5	NA	TGTGCCAGCAGCTTAGAAGGGGGGGGGACGAGCAATCAGCCCCAGCATTTT	CASSLEGGGTSNQPQHF
TRBV25-1	NA	TRBJ1-4	TRBD1	TGTGCCAGCAGACGGACAGGGGGTCACGGGGAAAAACTGTTTTTT	CASRRTGGHGEKLFF
TRBV6-6	NA	TRBJ1-4	NA	TGTGCCAGCAGTTACCCAGACACCGATGAAAAACTGTTTTTT	CASSYPDTDEKLFF
TRBV3-1/TRBV3-2	NA	TRBJ2-1	NA	TGTGCCAGCAGCCAAGATACAGGGGGACTGGGCGGGGGGGCCCGTGAGCAGTTCTTC	CASSQDTGGLGGGAREQFF
TRBV5-7	NA	TRBJ2-3	TRBD1	TGTGCCAGCAGACCGGGGGACAGGGGGCGCACAGGAGATACGCAGTATTTT	CASRPGDRGRTGDTQYF
TRBV7-3	few	TRBJ2-1	NA	TGTGCCAGCAGCTTAGGTGGTTGGCAGAAAGACAATGAGCAGTTCTTC	CASSLGGWQKDNEQFF
TRBV11-2	NA	TRBJ2-2	NA	TGTGCCAGCAGCCGGGATTACACCGGGGAGCTGTTTTTT	CASSRDYTGELFF
TRBV27	NA	TRBJ1-5	NA	TGTGCCAGCAGTTTTGAGCCTCCAACCACTTATAGCAATCAGCCCCAGCATTTT	CASSFEPPTTYSNQPQHF
TRBV7-2	once	TRBJ2-5	NA	TGTGCCAGCAGCGGGGGGGGGCCTCAAGAGACCCAGTACTTC	CASSGGGPQETQYF
TRBV3-1/TRBV3-2	once	TRBJ1-1	NA	TGTGCCAGCAGCCAAGATAATGTGAGGGCCCCAATGAACACTGAAGCTTTCTTT	CASSQDNVRAPMNTEAFF